Below are 29 T cell receptor beta chains sequenced from a single sample in a study of T cells in Graves' hyperthyroidism and ophthalmopathy. Amplification of TCR beta CDR3 regions was performed using RNA transcripts as template. The TCR CDR3 first-round RT-PCR relied on the HTBI primer set. MiXCR was run by TCRdb on the multiplex PCR reads, yielding one entry per CDR3 protein. The sample has about 260,000 distinct CDR3 sequences; approximately 23% are singletons. The source material was blood. The receptors shown here come from a man aged 25-45 years with Graves' ophthalmopathy.

This clonotype was found many times. This sequence joins TRBV18 and TRBJ2-1, with TRBD2 matching 8 bases. The V and J ends lost 5 bases and 3 bases, in that order; junction bases with no gene match: 6. Per the germline V gene, CDR1 is KGHSH and CDR2 is LQKENI. The CDR3 is 15 residues long. The CDR3 sequence: CASSRAGTSYNEQFF. The CDR3 DNA is TGTGCCAGCTCAAGGGCCGGGACTAGCTACAATGAGCAGTTCTTC.

The chain has TRBV5-1 and TRBJ2-1; 10 nucleotides match TRBD2. CDR3 length equals 14 residues. V lost 2 bases to trimming and J lost 8 bases; unmatched junction nucleotides: 4. Germline CDR1 is SGHRS and CDR2 is YFSETQ. The CDR3 loop reads CASSFGTSVDEQFF. The CDR3 nucleotides are TGCGCCAGCAGCTTCGGGACTAGCGTCGATGAGCAGTTCTTC.

This sequence joins TRBV19 and TRBJ2-1; the match to TRBD2 covers 14 bases. Germline V gene sequence: CDR1 LNHDA, CDR2 SQIVND (reference sequence). The ends lost 3 bases at V and 6 bases at J; junction bases unmatched: 13. CDR3 length: 19 residues. The CDR3 region is CASSIFPGLAGEEGNEQFF. CDR3 DNA: TGTGCCAGTAGTATTTTCCCGGGACTAGCGGGAGAAGAGGGCAATGAGCAGTTCTTC.

This clonotype was detected ten times or more. This chain links TRBV7-9 with TRBJ1-5; D unresolved. The length of the CDR3 is 21 residues. V gave up 4 bases and J gave up 0 bases, with 28 bases separating them. Germline lookup yields CDR1 SEHNR and CDR2 FQNEAQ (reference sequence). The CDR3 protein is CASSSPGRATLPPYSNQPQHF. Written as DNA, the CDR3 is TGTGCCAGCAGCTCGCCCGGGAGGGCAACGTTACCCCCTTATAGCAATCAGCCCCAGCATTTT. The full variable domain, rest sourced from reference TRBV7-9 and TRBJ1-5, is DTGVSQNPRHKITKRGQNVTFRCDPISEHNRLYWYRQTLGQGPEFLTYFQNEAQLEKSRLLSDRFSAERPKGSFSTLEIQRTEQGDSAMYLCASSSPGRATLPPYSNQPQHFGDGTRLSIL.

The chain couples TRBV6-1 to TRBJ1-2; D uncertain. Trimming cost V 1 base and J 8 bases, with 11 bases left between them. The germline CDR1 and CDR2 sequences are MNHNS and SASEGT. This CDR3 contains 13 residues. CDR3 amino acids: CASSEVRAQGYTF. CDR3 bases: TGTGCCAGCAGTGAAGTCAGAGCTCAGGGCTACACCTTC.

The chain couples TRBV5-6 to TRBJ2-2; D unclear. This CDR3 has 15 amino acids. V was cut by 3 bases and J by 1 base, with 10 bases left in between. The germline CDR1 and CDR2 sequences are SGHDT and YYEEEE. The CDR3 sequence is CASSYNRENTGELFF. Here the CDR3 DNA reads TGTGCCAGCAGCTACAACAGAGAGAACACCGGGGAGCTGTTTTTT. Supplemented by reference TRBV5-6 and TRBJ2-2, the full variable domain reads DAGVTQSPTHLIKTRGQQVTLRCSPKSGHDTVSWYQQALGQGPQFIFQYYEEEERQRGNFPDRFSGHQFPNYSSELNVNALLLGDSALYLCASSYNRENTGELFFGEGSRLTVL.

This clonotype was counted many times. This sequence joins TRBV20-1 and TRBJ2-7; TRBD2 agrees at 10 bases. The CDR3 is 15 amino acids. V trimming: 6 bases; J trimming: 0 bases; junction bases outside the gene matches: 8. CDR1 and CDR2 (germline): DFQATT, SNEGSKA (reference sequence). The CDR3: CSAVGLAEGSYEQYF. The DNA for the CDR3 is TGCAGTGCCGTCGGACTAGCGGAGGGCTCCTACGAGCAGTACTTC.

The chain links TRBV11-3 to TRBJ2-3, with 10 bases fitting TRBD1. This CDR3 is built from 16 residues. The trim removed 4 bases at V and 3 bases at J, leaving 7 bases unmatched. Germline loops: CDR1 SGHNT, CDR2 YENEEA. CDR3 sequence reads: CASSSDRDRGTDTQYF. CDR3 sequence (DNA): TGTGCCAGCAGCTCTGATCGGGACAGGGGAACAGATACGCAGTATTTT.

This clonotype was counted only a few times. The rearrangement joins TRBV9 to TRBJ2-3; no firm D call. Trimming left V 0 bases short and J 2 bases short, with 13 bases between. The CDR3 loop spans 16 amino acids. Per the germline V gene, CDR1 is SGDLS and CDR2 is YYNGEE. The CDR3 DNA follows: TGTGCCAGCAGCGTAGGCTCGGAGCTACCCACAGATACGCAGTATTTT. Encoded protein: CASSVGSELPTDTQYF. Full variable domain (rest looked up from reference TRBV9 and TRBJ2-3): DSGVTQTPKHLITATGQRVTLRCSPRSGDLSVYWYQQSLDQGLQFLIQYYNGEERAKGNILERFSAQQFPDLHSELNLSSLELGDSALYFCASSVGSELPTDTQYFGPGTRLTVL.

The chain carries TRBV25-1 and TRBJ2-5; 7 nucleotides line up with TRBD1. Trimming took 4 bases from V and 1 from J; bases not matched to a gene: 3. The germline V gene has CDR1 MGHDK and CDR2 SYGVNS. The length of the CDR3 is 14 residues. The CDR3 DNA sequence: TGTGCCAGCAGTGGGGACAGCACCCAAGAGACCCAGTACTTC. It is translated as CASSGDSTQETQYF. Supplemented by reference TRBV25-1 and TRBJ2-5, the full variable domain reads EADIYQTPRYLVIGTGKKITLECSQTMGHDKMYWYQQDPGMELHLIHYSYGVNSTEKGDLSSESTVSRIRTEHFPLTLESARPSHTSQYLCASSGDSTQETQYFGPGTRLLVL.

The rearrangement uses TRBV6-1 and TRBJ1-1; no clear D gene. Per the germline V gene, CDR1 is MNHNS and CDR2 is SASEGT. V was trimmed by 6 bases and J by 1 base, leaving 6 bases between them. The CDR3 has 12 residues. CDR3 protein: CASRSRNTEAFF. DNA of the CDR3: TGTGCCAGCAGGAGCAGGAACACTGAAGCTTTCTTT.

The sample holds many counts of this clonotype. The rearrangement joins TRBV2 to TRBJ1-2; D is possibly TRBD1 (5 bases). Germline CDR1 SNHLY, CDR2 FYNNEI. The length of the CDR3 is 13 residues. The ends were cut back, 4 bases at V and 6 bases at J, with 12 bases in the middle. The CDR3 coding sequence is TGTGCCAGCAGTGGAGACCGCAGGGATGGCTACACCTTC. This encodes CASSGDRRDGYTF.

The chain is built from TRBV20-1 and TRBJ2-1; TRBD2 aligns across 10 bases. Germline-derived CDR1 and CDR2 are DFQATT and SNEGSKA (reference sequence). With V trimmed by 1 base and J by 5 bases, 5 bases remained unmatched. The CDR3 is made up of 15 amino acids. CDR3 protein: CSARGQLAGNNEQFF. The CDR3 coding sequence is TGCAGTGCTAGAGGACAACTAGCGGGAAACAATGAGCAGTTCTTC.

V usage is TRBV28 and J usage is TRBJ2-2; D uncertain. The CDR3 runs to 15 residues. The V end was cut by 3 bases, the J end by 1 base, with 9 bases between. The germline V gene encodes CDR1 MDHEN and CDR2 SYDVKM. This CDR3 is CASSFWGKNTGELFF. The CDR3 coding sequence is TGTGCCAGCAGTTTTTGGGGAAAGAACACCGGGGAGCTGTTTTTT.

The rearrangement joins TRBV29-1 to TRBJ1-1, with D tentatively TRBD1 (6 bases). There are 12 residues in the CDR3. In germline, CDR1 is SQVTM, CDR2 ANQGSEA. V was trimmed by 3 bases and J by 6 bases, leaving 11 bases between them. As DNA, the CDR3 is TGCAGCGTTGAGTTCAGGACAGCTGAAGCTTTCTTT. Protein product: CSVEFRTAEAFF.

The J gene is TRBJ2-5, the V gene TRBV20-1; TRBD2 aligns across 9 bases. Germline loops: CDR1 DFQATT, CDR2 SNEGSKA (reference sequence). Trimming cost V 4 bases and J 5 bases; bases outside gene matches: 11. The CDR3 contains 15 residues. The CDR3 region is CSAKGYGGREETQYF. The CDR3, as DNA: TGCAGTGCTAAAGGGTACGGCGGGAGGGAGGAGACCCAGTACTTC.

The chain uses TRBV3-1 and TRBJ2-6, with no clear D. CDR1 is LGHDT, CDR2 YNNKEL, per germline (reference sequence). The CDR3 runs 18 residues. V lost 4 bases and J 0 bases, leaving 16 bases between the germline ends. CDR3 amino acids: CASSPFVGSLSGANVLTF. DNA for the CDR3: TGTGCCAGCAGCCCCTTCGTCGGCAGTCTCTCTGGGGCCAACGTCCTGACTTTC.

This clonotype was detected ten times or more. J is TRBJ2-5 and V is TRBV2, with a tentative D call TRBD2 (7 bases). The CDR3 is 14 amino acids. Germline assignment: CDR1 SNHLY and CDR2 FYNNEI. The ends were cut back, 8 bases at V and 2 bases at J, with 15 bases in the middle. The CDR3 loop is CASLGGGGQETQYF. The CDR3 DNA reads as TGTGCCAGCCTGGGGGGCGGGGGTCAAGAGACCCAGTACTTC.

The CDR3 coding sequence is TGTGCCAGCAGCTTGGAGACGGGGGACAGTCCCTACGAGCAGTACTTC. This sequence encodes CASSLETGDSPYEQYF. The chain combines TRBV28 with TRBJ2-7; a weak D match, TRBD1 (7 bases). V lost 6 bases to trimming and J lost 2 bases, with 20 bases between them. The germline gives CDR1 MDHEN, CDR2 SYDVKM. The CDR3 has 16 residues.

This clonotype appeared many times. The gene calls are TRBV28 and TRBJ2-2, with no clear D. Per the germline V gene, CDR1 is MDHEN and CDR2 is SYDVKM. The length of the CDR3 is 14 residues. Trimming removed 2 bases from V and 3 bases from J, with 7 bases in between. The CDR3 spells CASSLSYDTGELFF. The DNA of the CDR3 is TGTGCCAGCAGTTTAAGTTATGACACCGGGGAGCTGTTTTTT.

This clonotype was seen repeatedly, ten times or more. This sequence joins TRBV3-1 and TRBJ2-5; 13 bases match TRBD2. Per the germline V gene, CDR1 is LGHDT and CDR2 is YNNKEL (reference sequence). The CDR3 totals 17 residues. The junction had 7 bases not matched to a gene; V was cut back by 4 bases and J by 2 bases. The CDR3 DNA reads TGTGCCAGCAGCCTAGGACTAGCGGGAGCACTACAAGAGACCCAGTACTTC. Residues: CASSLGLAGALQETQYF.

The chain has TRBV7-3 and TRBJ2-1; no definite D call. V dropped 3 bases and J dropped 0 bases, with 9 bases sitting between them. This CDR3 comprises 15 residues. The germline CDR1 and CDR2 sequences are SGHTA and FQGTGA. In DNA, the CDR3 is TGTGCCAGCAGCTTCTACTCCCGCTCCTACAATGAGCAGTTCTTC. Translated: CASSFYSRSYNEQFF.

In its sample, this clonotype was seen many times. This chain links TRBV20-1 with TRBJ2-7; D might be TRBD1 (6 bases). Germline values: CDR1 DFQATT, CDR2 SNEGSKA (reference sequence). CDR3 length equals 12 residues. Trimming took 7 bases from V and 3 from J, leaving 13 bases between them. The DNA for the CDR3 is TGCAGTGGACAGGCCGGAGTCTACGAGCAGTACTTC. This codes for CSGQAGVYEQYF.

The chain recombines TRBV29-1 with TRBJ1-1; D may be TRBD1 (6 bases). The length of the CDR3 is 12 residues. Germline lookup yields CDR1 SQVTM and CDR2 ANQGSEA. V was pared by 0 bases and J by 11 bases, with 13 bases between. CDR3 region: CSVEEQGKTAFF. The CDR3 nucleotides read TGCAGCGTTGAAGAACAGGGAAAAACGGCTTTCTTT.

The rearrangement joins TRBV24-1 to TRBJ1-6, with 9 bases aligning to TRBD1. Germline assignment: CDR1 KGHDR and CDR2 SFDVKD. V was pared by 3 bases and J by 4 bases, with 0 bases of the junction left unmatched. The CDR3 length is 15 residues. The CDR3 protein is CATSDGQGYNSPLHF. The CDR3 nucleotides read TGTGCCACCAGTGATGGACAGGGGTATAATTCACCCCTCCACTTT.

The chain carries TRBV5-6 and TRBJ2-1; D uncertain. The V and J ends lost 2 bases and 10 bases respectively, with 13 bases between them. The CDR3 contains 13 residues. Germline assignment: CDR1 SGHDT and CDR2 YYEEEE. The CDR3 protein is CASSFRSRFEQFF. The CDR3, as DNA: TGTGCCAGCAGCTTCCGGTCAAGGTTCGAGCAGTTCTTC.

This rearrangement joins TRBV7-2 to TRBJ2-7, with D possibly TRBD2 on 6 matching bases. CDR1 is SGHTA and CDR2 is FQGNSA in the germline V gene. V lost 5 bases, J lost 3 bases, and 14 bases lay in between. The CDR3 consists of 14 residues. CDR3 sequence (DNA): TGTGCCAGCAGCCCAGTGGGAGGCAACTACGAGCAGTACTTC. Residues: CASSPVGGNYEQYF.

For this clonotype: A single base separates this from a much larger clone, so it may be a read error. The chain uses TRBV6-9 and TRBJ2-5; 9 nucleotides match TRBD2. Germline V gene lookup returns CDR1 MNHGY and CDR2 SVAAGI. CDR3 size: 15 residues. The chain's CDR3 is CASSYWGLAQGTQYF. The CDR3 DNA sequence: TGTGCCAGCAGTTACTGGGGACTAGCCCAAGGGACCCAGTACTTC.

The gene calls are TRBV30 and TRBJ2-5, with TRBD2 matching 9 bases. The trim removed 3 bases at V and 3 bases at J, leaving 5 bases unmatched. The CDR3 is 14 residues long. Germline loops: CDR1 GTSNPN, CDR2 SVGIG (reference sequence). The CDR3 DNA follows: TGTGCCTGGAGCCGGACTAGCGTAAAAGAGACCCAGTACTTC. This translates into CAWSRTSVKETQYF. The full variable domain, rest sourced from reference TRBV30 and TRBJ2-5, is SQTIHQWPATLVQPVGSPLSLECTVEGTSNPNLYWYRQAAGRGLQLLFYSVGIGQISSEVPQNLSASRPQDRQFILSSKKLLLSDSGFYLCAWSRTSVKETQYFGPGTRLLVL.